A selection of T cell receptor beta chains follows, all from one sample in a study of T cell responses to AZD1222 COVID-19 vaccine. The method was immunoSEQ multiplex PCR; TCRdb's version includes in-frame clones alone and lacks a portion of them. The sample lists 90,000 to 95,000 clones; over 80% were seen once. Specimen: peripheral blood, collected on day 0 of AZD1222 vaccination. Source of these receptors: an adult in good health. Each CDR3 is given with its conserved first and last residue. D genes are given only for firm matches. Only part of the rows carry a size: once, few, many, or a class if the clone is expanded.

CDR3nt: TGTGCCATCAACGGACAGGGGTCGGAGACCCAGTACTTC
CDR3aa: CAINGQGSETQYF
d_gene: TRBD1
v_gene: TRBV10-3
j_gene: TRBJ2-5
abundance: -

CDR3nt: TGTGCCAGTAGTTCGAACAGGGATAGGTATGGCTACACCTTC
CDR3aa: CASSSNRDRYGYTF
d_gene: -
v_gene: TRBV19
j_gene: TRBJ1-2
abundance: -

CDR3nt: TGTGCCAGCGCAACGGCCTACAATGAGCAGTTCTTC
CDR3aa: CASATAYNEQFF
d_gene: -
v_gene: TRBV28
j_gene: TRBJ2-1
abundance: -

CDR3nt: TGTGCCAGCAGCTTAGCGGGGAGTACGCAGTATTTT
CDR3aa: CASSLAGSTQYF
d_gene: -
v_gene: TRBV7-2
j_gene: TRBJ2-3
abundance: -

CDR3nt: TGTGCCAGCAGCCCCCGGGACCGGCTCGGGGGTGAAAAACTGTTTTTT
CDR3aa: CASSPRDRLGGEKLFF
d_gene: -
v_gene: TRBV5-4
j_gene: TRBJ1-4
abundance: -

CDR3nt: TGTGCCAGCAGCAAAAGGGGCGGGGACACCGGGGAGCTGTTTTTT
CDR3aa: CASSKRGGDTGELFF
d_gene: -
v_gene: TRBV25-1
j_gene: TRBJ2-2
abundance: few

CDR3nt: TGTGCCAGCAGTTACGATGAGGCGGCGGAAGCTTTCTTT
CDR3aa: CASSYDEAAEAFF
d_gene: -
v_gene: TRBV6-5
j_gene: TRBJ1-1
abundance: -

CDR3nt: TGCGCCAGCAGCGTAACCGGGACGGATACCTACAATGAGCAGTTCTTC
CDR3aa: CASSVTGTDTYNEQFF
d_gene: -
v_gene: TRBV5-1
j_gene: TRBJ2-1
abundance: -

CDR3nt: TGTGCCAGCAGTTACTCGAAGTGGCGGCGTGCAGCTTTCTTT
CDR3aa: CASSYSKWRRAAFF
d_gene: -
v_gene: TRBV6-5
j_gene: TRBJ1-1
abundance: -

CDR3nt: TGTGCCAGCAGTGAATTACAGGGCGGCACTGAAGCTTTCTTT
CDR3aa: CASSELQGGTEAFF
d_gene: -
v_gene: TRBV2
j_gene: TRBJ1-1
abundance: -

CDR3nt: TGTGCCAGCAGCGTAGGGGGGAAATCCGGCGAGCAGTACTTC
CDR3aa: CASSVGGKSGEQYF
d_gene: -
v_gene: TRBV9
j_gene: TRBJ2-7
abundance: -

CDR3nt: TGTGCCAGCAGCCTGACGGGACCGAGCTATGGCTACACCTTC
CDR3aa: CASSLTGPSYGYTF
d_gene: -
v_gene: TRBV7-9
j_gene: TRBJ1-2
abundance: -

CDR3nt: TGTGCCAGCAGCCCCCCTCTTAGGGGGCGCGGTGACAATGAGCAGTTCTTC
CDR3aa: CASSPPLRGRGDNEQFF
d_gene: TRBD1
v_gene: TRBV6-2/TRBV6-3
j_gene: TRBJ2-1
abundance: once

CDR3nt: TGTGCCAGCAGTGAACCAGGGGCTGGCTACACCTTC
CDR3aa: CASSEPGAGYTF
d_gene: -
v_gene: TRBV2
j_gene: TRBJ1-2
abundance: -

CDR3nt: TGTGCCAGCAGCTCGGGACAGCCGGTCACTGAAGCTTTCTTT
CDR3aa: CASSSGQPVTEAFF
d_gene: TRBD1
v_gene: TRBV7-3
j_gene: TRBJ1-1
abundance: -

CDR3nt: TGTGCCAGCAGTGTACAGGGGGCGCGGAATGAGCAGTTCTTC
CDR3aa: CASSVQGARNEQFF
d_gene: TRBD1
v_gene: TRBV2
j_gene: TRBJ2-1
abundance: once

CDR3nt: TGTGCCAGCTCACCGATTGAGAGACTGTACACTGAAGCTTTCTTT
CDR3aa: CASSPIERLYTEAFF
d_gene: -
v_gene: TRBV18
j_gene: TRBJ1-1
abundance: -

CDR3nt: TGCGCCAGCAGTCTAGCGGGAGGTTACAATGAGCAGTTCTTC
CDR3aa: CASSLAGGYNEQFF
d_gene: TRBD2
v_gene: TRBV10-2
j_gene: TRBJ2-1
abundance: few

CDR3nt: TGTGCCAGCAGCTTAGGGCCTACTAGGGAGCTGTTTTTT
CDR3aa: CASSLGPTRELFF
d_gene: -
v_gene: TRBV11-2
j_gene: TRBJ2-2
abundance: once

CDR3nt: TGTGCCAGCAGTTTAGGCAGGGGGGATGGCTACACCTTC
CDR3aa: CASSLGRGDGYTF
d_gene: TRBD1
v_gene: TRBV28
j_gene: TRBJ1-2
abundance: -

CDR3nt: TGTGCCAGCAGACACCCACAAGAGACCCAGTACTTC
CDR3aa: CASRHPQETQYF
d_gene: -
v_gene: TRBV6-5
j_gene: TRBJ2-5
abundance: -

CDR3nt: TGTGCCAGCAGCTCGCAGACTGAAGCTTTCTTT
CDR3aa: CASSSQTEAFF
d_gene: -
v_gene: TRBV7-9
j_gene: TRBJ1-1
abundance: -

CDR3nt: TGTGCCAGCAGTTATAGGCAGCCGGCGGAGCCCCAGCATTTT
CDR3aa: CASSYRQPAEPQHF
d_gene: -
v_gene: TRBV6-2/TRBV6-3
j_gene: TRBJ1-5
abundance: -

CDR3nt: TGTGCCAGCAGCTTACGTAGCGGGGGGGTCTACAATGAGCAGTTCTTC
CDR3aa: CASSLRSGGVYNEQFF
d_gene: TRBD2
v_gene: TRBV7-2
j_gene: TRBJ2-1
abundance: once

CDR3nt: TGTGCCAGCAGCCCCTCCAATGCGGGCACAGATACGCAGTATTTT
CDR3aa: CASSPSNAGTDTQYF
d_gene: -
v_gene: TRBV7-3
j_gene: TRBJ2-3
abundance: -

CDR3nt: TGTGCCAGCAGCGGATGGGGACAGGGGGGTGAAAAACTGTTTTTT
CDR3aa: CASSGWGQGGEKLFF
d_gene: TRBD1
v_gene: TRBV7-9
j_gene: TRBJ1-4
abundance: -

CDR3nt: TGTGCCAGCAACAAAGGGTCGGGACCTGAAGCTTTCTTT
CDR3aa: CASNKGSGPEAFF
d_gene: -
v_gene: TRBV2
j_gene: TRBJ1-1
abundance: once

CDR3nt: TGTGCCTGGAGTCCCCGACAGGGGGCTTCACCCCTCCACTTT
CDR3aa: CAWSPRQGASPLHF
d_gene: TRBD1
v_gene: TRBV30
j_gene: TRBJ1-6
abundance: -

CDR3nt: TGTGCCAGCAGCTTCCCGGGGTTCATGAACACTGAAGCTTTCTTT
CDR3aa: CASSFPGFMNTEAFF
d_gene: -
v_gene: TRBV7-9
j_gene: TRBJ1-1
abundance: -

CDR3nt: TGTGCCAGCAGCTTAGTGGGCAGGTCCCCTCTCTATGGCTACACCTTC
CDR3aa: CASSLVGRSPLYGYTF
d_gene: -
v_gene: TRBV7-9
j_gene: TRBJ1-2
abundance: once

CDR3nt: TGTGCCAGCAGCTTTAACCGACAGGGTCACTATGGCTACACCTTC
CDR3aa: CASSFNRQGHYGYTF
d_gene: TRBD1
v_gene: TRBV11-2
j_gene: TRBJ1-2
abundance: -

CDR3nt: TGTGCCAGCAGCGTCTATAGCAGGCAGAACACTGAAGCTTTCTTT
CDR3aa: CASSVYSRQNTEAFF
d_gene: -
v_gene: TRBV9
j_gene: TRBJ1-1
abundance: -

CDR3nt: TGTGCCAGCAGCTCTTCCGCGGGGACCCAGTACTTC
CDR3aa: CASSSSAGTQYF
d_gene: -
v_gene: TRBV7-2
j_gene: TRBJ2-5
abundance: -

CDR3nt: TGTGCCACCAGCAGAGATTGGGCAGGGGCGGGTCAGCTGTTTTTT
CDR3aa: CATSRDWAGAGQLFF
d_gene: -
v_gene: TRBV15
j_gene: TRBJ2-2
abundance: -

CDR3nt: TGCGCCAGCAGCGAGGGACAGACGAATTCACCCCTCCACTTT
CDR3aa: CASSEGQTNSPLHF
d_gene: TRBD1
v_gene: TRBV5-1
j_gene: TRBJ1-6
abundance: -

CDR3nt: TGTGCCAGTAACACCGACAGGAACACTGAAGCTTTCTTT
CDR3aa: CASNTDRNTEAFF
d_gene: -
v_gene: TRBV19
j_gene: TRBJ1-1
abundance: -

CDR3nt: TGTGCCAGCAGCTTGACAGGGGAAAATTCACCCCTCCACTTT
CDR3aa: CASSLTGENSPLHF
d_gene: TRBD1
v_gene: TRBV5-5
j_gene: TRBJ1-6
abundance: -

CDR3nt: TGTGCCAGTAGTACCTACAGTGTCGGCACAGATACGCAGTATTTT
CDR3aa: CASSTYSVGTDTQYF
d_gene: -
v_gene: TRBV19
j_gene: TRBJ2-3
abundance: -

CDR3nt: TGCAGCGTCCACAGGAACACTGAAGCTTTCTTT
CDR3aa: CSVHRNTEAFF
d_gene: -
v_gene: TRBV29-1
j_gene: TRBJ1-1
abundance: -

CDR3nt: TGTGCCAGCAGCTCCCCTAGCGGGGGGGCCTTCGAGCAGTACTTC
CDR3aa: CASSSPSGGAFEQYF
d_gene: TRBD2
v_gene: TRBV7-8
j_gene: TRBJ2-7
abundance: -

CDR3nt: TGTGCCAGCAGTGACAGGGGCCTGAAGACCCAGTACTTC
CDR3aa: CASSDRGLKTQYF
d_gene: -
v_gene: TRBV6-1
j_gene: TRBJ2-5
abundance: -

CDR3nt: TGTGCCAGCAGCTACACCCGGTCCTACAATGAGCAGTTCTTC
CDR3aa: CASSYTRSYNEQFF
d_gene: -
v_gene: TRBV28
j_gene: TRBJ2-1
abundance: -

CDR3nt: TGTGCCAGCAGTGATGCGGACCTGAGCACAGATACGCAGTATTTT
CDR3aa: CASSDADLSTDTQYF
d_gene: -
v_gene: TRBV6-1
j_gene: TRBJ2-3
abundance: -

CDR3nt: TGTGCCAGCAGAAGACAGGGAGGGTCCTATAATTCACCCCTCCACTTT
CDR3aa: CASRRQGGSYNSPLHF
d_gene: TRBD1
v_gene: TRBV28
j_gene: TRBJ1-6
abundance: -